These T cell receptor beta chains were read from a single sample in a study of post-analysis software for immune sequencing data. MiXCR, applied by TCRdb to the PCR reads, yields one record per CDR3 protein. The data show 820,000 or so distinct CDR3 sequences, approximately 50% seen once. The sample consisted of blood. The receptor set was obtained from a girl aged 10 to 17 with multiple sclerosis. Both conserved end residues are part of each CDR3. The order of the fields is clone size, J gene, D gene, V gene, CDR3 protein, CDR3 DNA. The D gene is left open where the match is weak. Size is stated for part of the rows, as once, few or many counts, or as a class when the clone is expanded.

abundance: NA
j_gene: TRBJ2-1
d_gene: TRBD2
v_gene: TRBV5-1
CDR3aa: CASSKLAAYYNEQFF
CDR3nt: TGCGCCAGCAGCAAACTAGCGGCCTACTACAATGAGCAGTTCTTC

abundance: NA
j_gene: TRBJ2-7
d_gene: NA
v_gene: TRBV20-1
CDR3aa: CSARGLGNSYEQYF
CDR3nt: TGCAGTGCTAGAGGCCTCGGGAACTCCTACGAGCAGTACTTC

abundance: NA
j_gene: TRBJ2-7
d_gene: NA
v_gene: TRBV15
CDR3aa: CATSRREQGLYEQYF
CDR3nt: TGTGCCACCAGCCGAAGGGAGCAGGGGCTCTACGAGCAGTACTTC

abundance: few
j_gene: TRBJ2-7
d_gene: NA
v_gene: TRBV5-5
CDR3aa: CASSLEQFYEQYF
CDR3nt: TGTGCCAGCAGCTTGGAACAGTTCTACGAGCAGTACTTC

abundance: NA
j_gene: TRBJ2-5
d_gene: TRBD2
v_gene: TRBV10-3
CDR3aa: CAISEGLAETQYF
CDR3nt: TGTGCCATCAGTGAGGGACTAGCGGAGACCCAGTACTTC

abundance: NA
j_gene: TRBJ2-1
d_gene: TRBD2
v_gene: TRBV5-5
CDR3aa: CASSLRGDLWTSGYNERFF
CDR3nt: TGTGCCAGCAGCTTGAGGGGTGACCTATGGACTAGCGGGTACAATGAGCGGTTCTTC

abundance: once
j_gene: TRBJ2-3
d_gene: TRBD2
v_gene: TRBV20-1
CDR3aa: CSALLTSGRVTDTQYF
CDR3nt: TGCAGTGCTCTGCTGACTAGCGGGAGGGTCACAGATACGCAGTATTTT

abundance: many
j_gene: TRBJ2-3
d_gene: TRBD1
v_gene: TRBV6-4
CDR3aa: CASSDSGTGFTDTQYF
CDR3nt: TGTGCCAGCAGTGACTCCGGGACAGGTTTCACAGATACGCAGTATTTT

abundance: NA
j_gene: TRBJ1-2
d_gene: TRBD1
v_gene: TRBV29-1
CDR3aa: CSVERGLYGYTF
CDR3nt: TGCAGCGTTGAAAGGGGGCTCTATGGCTACACCTTC

abundance: once
j_gene: TRBJ2-6
d_gene: NA
v_gene: TRBV9
CDR3aa: CASSVRVTGANVLTF
CDR3nt: TGTGCCAGCAGCGTCCGGGTGACTGGGGCCAACGTCCTGACTTTC

abundance: NA
j_gene: TRBJ2-2
d_gene: TRBD2
v_gene: TRBV4-1
CDR3aa: CASSQPSGGAFTGELFF
CDR3nt: TGCGCCAGCAGCCAACCCAGCGGGGGGGCTTTCACCGGGGAGCTGTTTTTT

abundance: NA
j_gene: TRBJ2-5
d_gene: NA
v_gene: TRBV7-9
CDR3aa: CASSFFRETQYF
CDR3nt: TGTGCCAGCAGCTTCTTTCGAGAGACCCAGTACTTC

abundance: NA
j_gene: TRBJ1-2
d_gene: TRBD1
v_gene: TRBV10-3
CDR3aa: CAISANPTGARMDGYTF
CDR3nt: TGTGCCATCAGTGCTAACCCTACAGGGGCCAGAATGGATGGCTACACCTTC

abundance: NA
j_gene: TRBJ2-3
d_gene: TRBD2
v_gene: TRBV3-1
CDR3aa: CASRPSGGAGDTQYF
CDR3nt: TGTGCCAGCAGGCCTAGCGGGGGGGCAGGAGATACGCAGTATTTT

abundance: NA
j_gene: TRBJ2-1
d_gene: NA
v_gene: TRBV7-8
CDR3aa: CASSLIEGQKGATEQFF
CDR3nt: TGTGCCAGCAGCTTAATCGAGGGCCAAAAAGGAGCCACTGAGCAGTTCTTC

abundance: NA
j_gene: TRBJ1-5
d_gene: NA
v_gene: TRBV7-2
CDR3aa: CASSQLSRGAIQPQHF
CDR3nt: TGTGCCAGCAGTCAACTCTCGAGGGGGGCGATTCAGCCCCAGCATTTT

abundance: NA
j_gene: TRBJ1-2
d_gene: NA
v_gene: TRBV6-1
CDR3aa: CASSERGEGYTF
CDR3nt: TGTGCCAGCAGTGAACGCGGGGAAGGCTACACCTTC

abundance: NA
j_gene: TRBJ1-2
d_gene: TRBD1
v_gene: TRBV29-1
CDR3aa: CSVERGTGGNYGYTF
CDR3nt: TGCAGCGTTGAGAGGGGAACAGGGGGTAACTATGGCTACACCTTC

abundance: NA
j_gene: TRBJ2-7
d_gene: NA
v_gene: TRBV20-1
CDR3aa: CSAPPRGTYEQYF
CDR3nt: TGCAGTGCCCCACCGCGGGGCACCTACGAGCAGTACTTC

abundance: once
j_gene: TRBJ2-3
d_gene: NA
v_gene: TRBV20-1
CDR3aa: CSARVVGIPDTQYF
CDR3nt: TGCAGTGCTAGAGTGGTCGGCATACCAGATACGCAGTATTTT

abundance: many
j_gene: TRBJ1-5
d_gene: NA
v_gene: TRBV20-1
CDR3aa: CSASTSNQPQHF
CDR3nt: TGCAGTGCATCGACGAGCAATCAGCCCCAGCATTTT

abundance: NA
j_gene: TRBJ2-7
d_gene: TRBD1
v_gene: TRBV6-6
CDR3aa: CASSDRASYNEQYF
CDR3nt: TGTGCCAGCAGCGACAGGGCCTCCTACAATGAGCAGTACTTC

abundance: NA
j_gene: TRBJ2-7
d_gene: TRBD2
v_gene: TRBV5-1
CDR3aa: CASSERTSGNYEQYF
CDR3nt: TGCGCCAGCAGCGAACGGACTAGCGGCAACTACGAGCAGTACTTC

abundance: NA
j_gene: TRBJ1-1
d_gene: TRBD1
v_gene: TRBV2
CDR3aa: CASSHRGGNTEAFF
CDR3nt: TGTGCCAGCAGTCACAGGGGGGGTAACACTGAAGCTTTCTTT

abundance: few
j_gene: TRBJ2-5
d_gene: TRBD2
v_gene: TRBV12-3/TRBV12-4
CDR3aa: CASSLGGAGVQETQYF
CDR3nt: TGTGCCAGCAGTTTAGGAGGTGCGGGAGTTCAGGAGACCCAGTACTTC

abundance: few
j_gene: TRBJ2-3
d_gene: NA
v_gene: TRBV7-8
CDR3aa: CASSLQGVSADTQYF
CDR3nt: TGTGCCAGCAGCTTGCAGGGAGTGTCGGCAGATACGCAGTATTTT

abundance: NA
j_gene: TRBJ2-7
d_gene: TRBD1
v_gene: TRBV7-6
CDR3aa: CASNSRGRAYEQYF
CDR3nt: TGTGCCAGCAACTCCAGGGGGCGAGCCTACGAGCAGTACTTC

abundance: NA
j_gene: TRBJ2-3
d_gene: NA
v_gene: TRBV14
CDR3aa: CASSPGQLHTDTQYF
CDR3nt: TGTGCCAGCAGCCCCGGACAGCTTCACACAGATACGCAGTATTTT

abundance: few
j_gene: TRBJ2-1
d_gene: TRBD1
v_gene: TRBV20-1
CDR3aa: CSANTGETQFF
CDR3nt: TGCAGTGCAAACACAGGGGAGACCCAGTTCTTC

abundance: few
j_gene: TRBJ1-1
d_gene: NA
v_gene: TRBV15
CDR3aa: CATSSAVEFTEAFF
CDR3nt: TGTGCCACCAGCAGTGCCGTCGAATTCACTGAAGCTTTCTTT

abundance: few
j_gene: TRBJ2-1
d_gene: NA
v_gene: TRBV13
CDR3aa: CASSLVPDNEQFF
CDR3nt: TGTGCCAGCAGCTTAGTTCCGGACAATGAGCAGTTCTTC

abundance: NA
j_gene: TRBJ2-1
d_gene: NA
v_gene: TRBV20-1
CDR3aa: CSASSFFGGGYNEQFF
CDR3nt: TGCAGTGCTAGTTCGTTCTTCGGAGGGGGTTACAATGAGCAGTTCTTC

abundance: NA
j_gene: TRBJ2-5
d_gene: TRBD1
v_gene: TRBV5-1
CDR3aa: CASSPTGQLPTSKYF
CDR3nt: TGCGCCAGCAGCCCTACGGGACAGTTACCTACGAGCAAGTACTTC

abundance: NA
j_gene: TRBJ2-3
d_gene: TRBD2
v_gene: TRBV29-1
CDR3aa: CSMKGLGGADTQYF
CDR3nt: TGCAGCATGAAGGGACTAGGTGGCGCAGATACGCAGTATTTT

abundance: NA
j_gene: TRBJ2-3
d_gene: TRBD1
v_gene: TRBV7-2
CDR3aa: CASSFNVGTASDTQYF
CDR3nt: TGTGCCAGCAGTTTCAATGTCGGGACAGCCTCAGATACGCAGTATTTT

abundance: few
j_gene: TRBJ2-3
d_gene: NA
v_gene: TRBV20-1
CDR3aa: CSAYPQDTQYF
CDR3nt: TGCAGTGCTTATCCACAAGATACGCAGTATTTT

abundance: NA
j_gene: TRBJ2-4
d_gene: TRBD1
v_gene: TRBV7-2
CDR3aa: CASSRDRAGKNIQYF
CDR3nt: TGTGCCAGCAGCCGAGACAGGGCTGGCAAAAACATTCAGTACTTC

abundance: few
j_gene: TRBJ2-1
d_gene: TRBD2
v_gene: TRBV5-5
CDR3aa: CASSLVLAGGDEQFF
CDR3nt: TGTGCCAGCAGCTTGGTCCTAGCGGGGGGCGATGAGCAGTTCTTC

abundance: NA
j_gene: TRBJ2-7
d_gene: TRBD2
v_gene: TRBV2
CDR3aa: CASSKLAGVSNEQYF
CDR3nt: TGTGCCAGCAGTAAACTAGCGGGAGTGTCTAACGAGCAGTACTTC

abundance: NA
j_gene: TRBJ2-3
d_gene: NA
v_gene: TRBV5-1
CDR3aa: CASNNDGTDTQYF
CDR3nt: TGCGCCAGCAATAATGACGGCACAGATACGCAGTATTTT